The rows below give T cell receptor beta chains drawn from one sample of a study of a mutant IDH1 vaccine in newly diagnosed glioma. Clones were sequenced by immunoSEQ multiplex PCR, and TCRdb holds only the in-frame ones, with some missing. The sample lists roughly 50,000 clones; around 80% were seen once. Antigens of these TCRs are unknown. The sequenced sample was PBMCs, obtained from a glioma patient whose treatment included an IDH1 peptide vaccine. These receptors were taken from a woman aged 40 to 50 with glioma. Some clones in this sample may be carry-over from other donors' samples. CDR3s include the opening cysteine and the closing phenylalanine or tryptophan. A D gene is named only where the DNA matches it firmly. Size is omitted from some rows. Given values are once, few, many or a class for expanded clones.

J gene: TRBJ1-2; clone size: NA; V gene: TRBV10-2; D gene: NA; CDR3 DNA: TGCGCCAGCAGTGGGTCAGGGGTTGATGGCTACACCTTC; CDR3 protein: CASSGSGVDGYTF
J gene: TRBJ2-5; clone size: NA; V gene: TRBV7-9; D gene: TRBD2; CDR3 DNA: TGTGCCAGCAGCTTATCGAGCGGGGGGGTGTACCAAGAGACCCAGTACTTC; CDR3 protein: CASSLSSGGVYQETQYF
J gene: TRBJ2-1; clone size: once; V gene: TRBV9; D gene: NA; CDR3 DNA: TGTGCCAGCAGCGTAGAAGGGGATAGATCCAATGAGCAGTTCTTC; CDR3 protein: CASSVEGDRSNEQFF
J gene: TRBJ2-7; clone size: NA; V gene: TRBV27; D gene: NA; CDR3 DNA: TGTGCCAGCAGTTCGCTCGGCGAGCAGTACTTC; CDR3 protein: CASSSLGEQYF
J gene: TRBJ1-3; clone size: NA; V gene: TRBV18; D gene: NA; CDR3 DNA: TGTGCCAGCTCACCCGGACCAGGGACGGCTGGAAACACCATATATTTT; CDR3 protein: CASSPGPGTAGNTIYF
J gene: TRBJ1-3; clone size: NA; V gene: TRBV2; D gene: NA; CDR3 DNA: TGTGCCAGCAAGTATAGGGACCGCTCTGGAAACACCATATATTTT; CDR3 protein: CASKYRDRSGNTIYF
J gene: TRBJ2-3; clone size: NA; V gene: TRBV5-1; D gene: TRBD2; CDR3 DNA: TGCGCCAGCAGGTGGACTAGCGGGGGGTACACAGATACGCAGTATTTT; CDR3 protein: CASRWTSGGYTDTQYF
J gene: TRBJ2-3; clone size: NA; V gene: TRBV6-6; D gene: NA; CDR3 DNA: TGTGCCAGCGATAGGGTCACAGGGGATACGCAGTATTTT; CDR3 protein: CASDRVTGDTQYF
J gene: TRBJ1-1; clone size: NA; V gene: TRBV14; D gene: NA; CDR3 DNA: TGTGCCAGCAGCCAAGACGCGAAGGGTTCTGAAGCTTTCTTT; CDR3 protein: CASSQDAKGSEAFF
J gene: TRBJ2-7; clone size: once; V gene: TRBV4-1; D gene: TRBD2; CDR3 DNA: TGCGCCAGCAGCCAAGGTAGCGGGGGTCCCCTCTCCTACGAGCAGTACTTC; CDR3 protein: CASSQGSGGPLSYEQYF
J gene: TRBJ2-3; clone size: NA; V gene: TRBV10-3; D gene: NA; CDR3 DNA: TGTGCCGTCCAACAGGTAGATACGCAGTATTTT; CDR3 protein: CAVQQVDTQYF
J gene: TRBJ2-1; clone size: NA; V gene: TRBV20-1; D gene: NA; CDR3 DNA: TGCAGTGCTCCGCTCTCCTATGAGCAGTTCTTC; CDR3 protein: CSAPLSYEQFF
J gene: TRBJ2-7; clone size: NA; V gene: TRBV20-1; D gene: NA; CDR3 DNA: TGCAGTGCTATTGACTCCTACGAGCAGTACTTC; CDR3 protein: CSAIDSYEQYF
J gene: TRBJ1-5; clone size: NA; V gene: TRBV6-5; D gene: NA; CDR3 DNA: TGTGCCAGCAGGGAGAGTTGGGCTAGTCAGCCCCAGCATTTT; CDR3 protein: CASRESWASQPQHF
J gene: TRBJ1-5; clone size: NA; V gene: TRBV18; D gene: NA; CDR3 DNA: TGTGCCAGCTCCCAGGGGAAGGATCAGCCCCAGCATTTT; CDR3 protein: CASSQGKDQPQHF
J gene: TRBJ1-1; clone size: few; V gene: TRBV29-1; D gene: NA; CDR3 DNA: TGCAGCGTTGCGTTTGTTGGGTCGGTCACTGAAGCTTTCTTT; CDR3 protein: CSVAFVGSVTEAFF
J gene: TRBJ1-5; clone size: NA; V gene: TRBV19; D gene: TRBD1; CDR3 DNA: TGTGCCAGTAGTAAAACAGGGGCAGAGCAGCCCCAGCATTTT; CDR3 protein: CASSKTGAEQPQHF